The 5 T cell receptor beta chains reported below all come from one sample, sequenced in a study of early T cells in non-severe SARS-CoV-2 infection. TCRdb processed the 5' RACE reads anew with MiXCR; each CDR3 protein has one entry. This sample carries under 70,000 distinct CDR3 sequences, over 4.5% of them seen once, and the ten largest clones take approximately 3.6%. The material was whole blood, obtained at baseline. These receptors were taken from an adult who was a healthcare worker with PCR-confirmed SARS-CoV-2 infection or an uninfected control (not recorded which).

In DNA form, the CDR3 reads TGTGCCAGTAGTATGGCAGGGGGCATGGACGAGCAGTACTTC. Encoded protein: CASSMAGGMDEQYF. The gene calls are TRBV19 and TRBJ2-7; TRBD1 matches 8 bases. Per the germline V gene, CDR1 is LNHDA and CDR2 is SQIVND (reference sequence). CDR3 length: 14 residues. V was clipped by 3 bases and J by 5 bases; unmatched bases: 6.

There are a few counts of this clonotype. The rearrangement joins TRBV7-8 to TRBJ2-7; perhaps TRBD2 as D (6 bases). Germline V gene data show CDR1 as SGHVS and CDR2 as FQNEAQ. The CDR3 runs 15 residues. V lost 3 bases and J lost 0, with 12 bases in between. The CDR3 here is CASSFGGPPSYEQYF. Written as DNA, the CDR3 is TGTGCCAGCAGCTTCGGGGGACCGCCCTCCTACGAGCAGTACTTC.

This clonotype was recorded at least ten times. The chain joins TRBV5-1 to TRBJ1-1; 10 bases fit TRBD1. Germline CDR1 reads SGHRS; CDR2 reads YFSETQ. The CDR3 is 14 residues long. With V trimmed by 3 bases and J by 5 bases, 4 bases remained unmatched. CDR3 sequence reads: CASSSDRGQTEAFF. The CDR3 DNA follows: TGCGCCAGCAGCTCTGACAGGGGGCAAACTGAAGCTTTCTTT.

This clonotype was observed many times. The chain employs TRBV4-1 and TRBJ1-2, with TRBD1 matching over 10 bases. Trimming took 2 bases from V and 8 from J; bases not matched to a gene: 8. Germline values: CDR1 MGHRA, CDR2 YSYEKL. The CDR3 loop spans 15 amino acids. CDR3 loop: CASSQLDRGLAGYTF. For the CDR3, the DNA is TGCGCCAGCAGCCAACTCGACAGGGGGCTTGCGGGCTACACCTTC.

This clonotype occurred many times. V is TRBV19 and J is TRBJ2-1; 7 nucleotides align to TRBD2. This CDR3 contains 17 residues. Germline V gene lookup returns CDR1 LNHDA and CDR2 SQIVND (reference sequence). With 7 bases clipped from V and 4 bases from J, the junction kept 16 bases outside the gene matches. CDR3 DNA: TGTGCCAGTATGAGGGGAGGTGGGCTAGCGGCATACAATGAGCAGTTCTTC. The encoded protein is CASMRGGGLAAYNEQFF.